This TCR beta chain appears in the sequencing data of a study of CD8+ T cells in alopecia areata. Regarding this clone: Its cognate antigen is unknown.

Study-level findings and limits: Against the mouse data, patients shared TCRs less clearly, possibly for HLA reasons. An increase in clonality over normal scalp was evident in lesional scalp, especially alopecia totalis/universalis.

Peripheral blood samples and lesional scalp punch biopsies were obtained from alopecia areata patients. Sorting of PBMCs yielded the CD4+ and CD8+ T cells. The V gene's germline CDR1 is SGDLS and CDR2 YYNGEE. V trimming: 0 bases; J trimming: 0 bases; junction bases outside the gene matches: 3. The CDR3 spans 15 residues. As the sequencing template, cDNA was produced by extracting RNA and reverse transcribing it. The protocol was immunoSEQ multiplex PCR, while the TCRdb copy is restricted to in-frame clones and leaves out a portion. The table includes 50,000 to 70,000 clones, roughly 45% detected once.

Sample: NKG2D-low CD8+ T cells sorted from blood. The sequence came from a human donor with alopecia areata. The chain links TRBV9 to TRBJ2-7, with TRBD2 matching 7 bases. The CDR3 nucleotides are TGTGCCAGCAGCGTAGCTAGCGGTCCCTCCTACGAGCAGTACTTC. Translated: CASSVASGPSYEQYF.